This T cell receptor (beta chain) comes out of a study of OX40 agonist ivuxolimab in advanced cancers. The overall study: Ivuxolimab was delivered to patients intravenously every 2 weeks at doses spanning 0.01 to 10 mg/kg. The dose-escalation cohort was over 65% male, with a mean age of about 56 years, ranging about 23 to 90. Roughly two fifths of patients had received prior checkpoint inhibitor therapy.

TCRdb's copy holds only in-frame clones and misses some; the assay was immunoSEQ multiplex PCR. The table lists some 57,000 clones, 70% to 85% of them singletons. At baseline, cycle 4 day 1, and cycle 7 day 1, blood was sampled. This CDR3 is 13 amino acids long. Trimming pared 6 bases from V and 1 base from J, leaving 9 bases between. Germline V CDR1 and CDR2: SNHLY, FYNNEI. The sequencing used CD4+ or CD8+ T cells sorted from blood, collected in a trial of the OX40 agonist ivuxolimab. The chain uses TRBV2 and TRBJ1-1, with D perhaps matching TRBD1 (5 bases). This TCR derives from an adult with an advanced solid tumor such as melanoma, head and neck, liver or kidney cancer. The CDR3 loop is CASSSQENTEAFF. CDR3 bases: TGTGCCAGCAGCTCACAGGAGAACACTGAAGCTTTCTTT. The full variable domain, completed using reference TRBV2 and TRBJ1-1, is EPEVTQTPSHQVTQMGQEVILRCVPISNHLYFYWYRQILGQKVEFLVSFYNNEISEKSEIFDDQFSVERPDGSNFTLKIRSTKLEDSAMYFCASSSQENTEAFFGQGTRLTVV.